This entry concerns a single T cell receptor beta chain. As originally analysed: Reference gene primers were amplified, and this amplification served to estimate nucleated cell counts. Sequencing was performed with immunoSEQ multiplex PCR; in TCRdb, only in-frame clones are kept and a portion is missing. V and J calls plus clone size are reproduced from that table; the DNA served to infer D and trimming. Of 300,000 to 450,000 clones listed, around 87% were seen once; the top ten hold 1.3%. This specimen belongs to a study of blood T cell repertoires in COVID-19. The wider study: PBMCs, B-cell-depleted T cells, or T cells provided the cDNA or gDNA that made up the material.

Trimming took 3 bases from V and 7 from J; bases not matched to a gene: 1. The V gene's germline CDR1 is SGHNT and CDR2 YYREEE (reference sequence). The CDR3 runs 13 residues. The sequence derives from a young man who had recovered from COVID-19. The chain has TRBV5-4 and TRBJ1-5; TRBD1 agrees at 10 bases. The sequencing input was PBMCs or T cells enriched from blood (not recorded which). CDR3 loop: CASSWDRGQPQHF. The CDR3 bases are TGTGCCAGCAGCTGGGACAGGGGCCAGCCCCAGCATTTT.